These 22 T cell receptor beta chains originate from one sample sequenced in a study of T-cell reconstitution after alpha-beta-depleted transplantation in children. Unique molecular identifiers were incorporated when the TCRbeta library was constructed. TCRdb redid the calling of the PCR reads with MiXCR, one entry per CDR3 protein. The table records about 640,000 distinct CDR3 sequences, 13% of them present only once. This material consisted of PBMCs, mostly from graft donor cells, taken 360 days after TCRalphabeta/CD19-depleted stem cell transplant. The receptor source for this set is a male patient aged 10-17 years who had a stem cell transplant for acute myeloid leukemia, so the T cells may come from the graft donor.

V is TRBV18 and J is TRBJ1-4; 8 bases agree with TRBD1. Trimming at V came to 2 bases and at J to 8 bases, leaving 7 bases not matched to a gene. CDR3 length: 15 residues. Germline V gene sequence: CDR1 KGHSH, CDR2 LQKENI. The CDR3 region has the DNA TGTGCCAGCTCACCAAGCAGGGGGCGAGAAGAAAAACTGTTTTTT. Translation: CASSPSRGREEKLFF. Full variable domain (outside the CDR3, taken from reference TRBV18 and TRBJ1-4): NAGVMQNPRHLVRRRGQEARLRCSPMKGHSHVYWYRQLPEEGLKFMVYLQKENIIDESGMPKERFSAEFPKEGPSILRIQQVVRGDSAAYFCASSPSRGREEKLFFGSGTQLSVL.

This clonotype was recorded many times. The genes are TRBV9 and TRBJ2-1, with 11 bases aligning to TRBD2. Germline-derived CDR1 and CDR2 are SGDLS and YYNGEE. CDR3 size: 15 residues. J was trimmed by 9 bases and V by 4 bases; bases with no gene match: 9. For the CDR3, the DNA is TGTGCCAGCAGCACCAGACTAGCGGGACTACGTGAGCAGTTCTTC. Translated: CASSTRLAGLREQFF.

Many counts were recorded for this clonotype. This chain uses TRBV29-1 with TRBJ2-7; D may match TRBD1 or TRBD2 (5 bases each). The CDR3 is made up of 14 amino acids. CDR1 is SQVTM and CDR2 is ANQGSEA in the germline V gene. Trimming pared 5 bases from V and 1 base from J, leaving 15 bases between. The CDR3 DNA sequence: TGCAGCGTTAGAACGGGGCTTCTTTCCTACGAGCAGTACTTC. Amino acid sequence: CSVRTGLLSYEQYF.

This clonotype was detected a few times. The CDR3 protein is CASSLVRLAGRSEAFF. CDR3 DNA sequence: TGTGCCAGCAGCTTGGTCCGGCTAGCGGGAAGGTCTGAAGCTTTCTTT. The J gene is TRBJ1-1, the V gene TRBV5-5; no reliable D call. The CDR3 is 16 amino acids. Germline V gives CDR1 SGHKS, CDR2 YYEKEE (reference sequence). The V end was cut by 0 bases, the J end by 6 bases, with 18 bases between.

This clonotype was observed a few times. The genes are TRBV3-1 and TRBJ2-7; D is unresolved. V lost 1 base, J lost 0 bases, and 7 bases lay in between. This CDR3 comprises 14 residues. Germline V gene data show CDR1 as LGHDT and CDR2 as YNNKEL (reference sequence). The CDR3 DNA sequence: TGTGCCAGCAGCCAAGCTCCGGGCTCCTACGAGCAGTACTTC. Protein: CASSQAPGSYEQYF.

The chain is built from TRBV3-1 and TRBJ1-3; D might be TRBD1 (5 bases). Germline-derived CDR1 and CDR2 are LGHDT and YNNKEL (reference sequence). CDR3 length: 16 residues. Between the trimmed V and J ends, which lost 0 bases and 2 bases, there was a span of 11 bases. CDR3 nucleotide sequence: TGTGCCAGCAGCCAAGAGGCAGGGCTTACTGGAAACACCATATATTTT. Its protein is CASSQEAGLTGNTIYF.

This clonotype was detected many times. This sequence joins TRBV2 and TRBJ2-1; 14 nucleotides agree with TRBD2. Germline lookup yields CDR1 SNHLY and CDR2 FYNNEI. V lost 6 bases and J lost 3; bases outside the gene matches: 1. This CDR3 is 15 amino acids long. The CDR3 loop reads CASRGLAGDYNEQFF. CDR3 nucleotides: TGTGCCAGCAGGGGACTAGCGGGAGACTACAATGAGCAGTTCTTC.

As DNA, the CDR3 is TGTGCCAGCAGCGCCACTAGCGGGGTCAGCTCCTACGAGCAGTACTTC. As protein: CASSATSGVSSYEQYF. The chain links TRBV9 to TRBJ2-7; the match to TRBD2 covers 10 bases. CDR3 length: 16 amino acids. In germline, CDR1 is SGDLS, CDR2 YYNGEE. After removal of 3 bases from V and 0 bases from J, the junction contained 6 bases not matched to a gene.

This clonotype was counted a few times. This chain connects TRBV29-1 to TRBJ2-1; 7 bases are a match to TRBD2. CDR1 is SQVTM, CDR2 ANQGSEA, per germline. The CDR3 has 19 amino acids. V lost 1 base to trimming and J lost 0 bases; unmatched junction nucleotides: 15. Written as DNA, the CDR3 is TGCAGCGTTGAAGCCCGCGCGGGAGTGTCCCGGAACTCCTACAATGAGCAGTTCTTC. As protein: CSVEARAGVSRNSYNEQFF.

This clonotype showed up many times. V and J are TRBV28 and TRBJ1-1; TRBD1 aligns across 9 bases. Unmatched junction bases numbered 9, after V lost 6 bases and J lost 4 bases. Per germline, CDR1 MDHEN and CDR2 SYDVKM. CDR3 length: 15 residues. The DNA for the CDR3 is TGTGCCAGCAGCCGGGAGCCGGACAGGGGCACTGAAGCTTTCTTT. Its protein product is CASSREPDRGTEAFF.

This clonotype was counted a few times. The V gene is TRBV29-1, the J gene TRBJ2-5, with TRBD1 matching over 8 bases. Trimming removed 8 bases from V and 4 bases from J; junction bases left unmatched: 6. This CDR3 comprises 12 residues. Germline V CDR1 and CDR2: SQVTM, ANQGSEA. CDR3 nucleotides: TGCAGCCCCACCGGACAGGGAGAGACCCAGTACTTC. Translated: CSPTGQGETQYF.

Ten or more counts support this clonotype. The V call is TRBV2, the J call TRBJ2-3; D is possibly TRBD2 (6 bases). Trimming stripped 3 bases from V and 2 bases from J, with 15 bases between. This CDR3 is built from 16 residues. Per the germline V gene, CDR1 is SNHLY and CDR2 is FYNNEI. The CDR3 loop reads CASSDSGRTITDTQYF. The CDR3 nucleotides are TGTGCCAGCAGTGATTCGGGGAGGACAATCACAGATACGCAGTATTTT.

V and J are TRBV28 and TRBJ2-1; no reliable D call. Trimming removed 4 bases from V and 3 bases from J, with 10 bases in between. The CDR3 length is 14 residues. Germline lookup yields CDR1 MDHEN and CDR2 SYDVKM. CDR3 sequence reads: CASSSFGLYNEQFF. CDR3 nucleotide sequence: TGTGCCAGCAGTTCTTTCGGTCTCTACAATGAGCAGTTCTTC.

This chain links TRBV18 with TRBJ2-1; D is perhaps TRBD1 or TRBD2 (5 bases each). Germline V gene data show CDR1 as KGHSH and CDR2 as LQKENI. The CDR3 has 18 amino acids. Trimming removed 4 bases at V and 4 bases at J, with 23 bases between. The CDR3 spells CASSLRYTGTEFYNEQFF. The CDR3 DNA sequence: TGTGCCAGCTCACTCAGGTATACCGGGACGGAATTTTACAATGAGCAGTTCTTC.

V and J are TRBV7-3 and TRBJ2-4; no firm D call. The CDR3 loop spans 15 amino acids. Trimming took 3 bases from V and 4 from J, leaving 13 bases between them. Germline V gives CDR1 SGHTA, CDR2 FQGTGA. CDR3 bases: TGTGCCAGCAGCTTGGAACCGGTTGGGAAAAACATTCAGTACTTC. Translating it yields CASSLEPVGKNIQYF.

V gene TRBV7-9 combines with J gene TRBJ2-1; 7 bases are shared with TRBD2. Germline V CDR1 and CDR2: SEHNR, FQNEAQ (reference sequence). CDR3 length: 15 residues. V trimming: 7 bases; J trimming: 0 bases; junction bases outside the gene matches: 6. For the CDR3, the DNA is TGTGCCAGCACCGGGGGAGGGCCCTCCTACAATGAGCAGTTCTTC. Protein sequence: CASTGGGPSYNEQFF.

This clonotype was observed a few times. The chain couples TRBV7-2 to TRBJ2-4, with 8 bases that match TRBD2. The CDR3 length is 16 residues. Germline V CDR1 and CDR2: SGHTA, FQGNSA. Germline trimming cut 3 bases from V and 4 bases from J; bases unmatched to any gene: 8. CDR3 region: CASSFSGTSGKNIQYF. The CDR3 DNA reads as TGTGCCAGCAGCTTCAGCGGCACTAGCGGAAAAAACATTCAGTACTTC.

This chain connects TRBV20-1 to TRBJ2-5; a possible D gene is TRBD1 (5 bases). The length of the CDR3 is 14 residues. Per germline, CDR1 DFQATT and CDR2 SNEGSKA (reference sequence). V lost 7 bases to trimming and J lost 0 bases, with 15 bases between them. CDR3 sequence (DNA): TGCAGTGGGCCTATAGGGGCCTACCAAGAGACCCAGTACTTC. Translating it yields CSGPIGAYQETQYF.

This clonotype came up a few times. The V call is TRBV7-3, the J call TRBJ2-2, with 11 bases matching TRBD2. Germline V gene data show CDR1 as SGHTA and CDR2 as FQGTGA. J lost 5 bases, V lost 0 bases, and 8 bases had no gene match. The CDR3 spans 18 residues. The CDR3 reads CASSLTHTSGRKTGELFF. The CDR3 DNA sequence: TGTGCCAGCAGCTTAACCCACACTAGCGGGAGAAAGACCGGGGAGCTGTTTTTT.

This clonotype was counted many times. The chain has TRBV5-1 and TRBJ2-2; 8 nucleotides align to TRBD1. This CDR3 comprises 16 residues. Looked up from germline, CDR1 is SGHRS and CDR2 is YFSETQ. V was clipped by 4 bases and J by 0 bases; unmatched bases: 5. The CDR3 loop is CASSIRTGSNTGELFF. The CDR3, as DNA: TGCGCCAGCAGCATCCGGACAGGGTCGAACACCGGGGAGCTGTTTTTT.

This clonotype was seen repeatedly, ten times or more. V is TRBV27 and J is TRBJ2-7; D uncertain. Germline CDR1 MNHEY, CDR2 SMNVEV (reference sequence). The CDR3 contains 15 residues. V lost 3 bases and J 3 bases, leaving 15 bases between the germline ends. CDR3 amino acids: CASSLTDLSSYEQYF. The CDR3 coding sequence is TGTGCCAGCAGTTTGACGGATTTGAGTAGCTACGAGCAGTACTTC.

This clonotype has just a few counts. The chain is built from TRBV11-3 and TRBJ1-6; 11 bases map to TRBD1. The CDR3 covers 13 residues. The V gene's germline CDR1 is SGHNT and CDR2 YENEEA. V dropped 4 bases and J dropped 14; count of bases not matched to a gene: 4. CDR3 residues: CASSSDRGRSLHF. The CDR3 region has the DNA TGTGCCAGCAGCTCGGACAGGGGGCGATCCCTCCACTTT.